One sample yielded the 19 T cell receptor beta chains listed below, sequenced in a study of blood T cell repertoires in COVID-19. Produced via immunoSEQ multiplex PCR; TCRdb's table is partial and in-frame only. The table shows some 200,000 clones, with about 93% occurring only once. The sample taken for sequencing was peripheral blood. These receptors were collected from a man aged 30-40 years with COVID-19, enrolled during active disease.

This clone was counted a single time. This sequence joins TRBV3-1 (or the pseudogene TRBV3-2) and TRBJ2-3; tentative D call: TRBD1 (5 bases). The V end lost 1 base, the J end lost 2 bases, and 13 bases lay between the germline ends. Germline values: CDR1 LGHDT, CDR2 YNNKEL (reference sequence). There are 16 residues in the CDR3. CDR3 sequence reads: CASSQGGSDFTDTQYF. The CDR3 region has the DNA TGTGCCAGCAGCCAAGGGGGCTCCGACTTCACAGATACGCAGTATTTT.

V usage is TRBV4-1 and J usage is TRBJ1-3; the D gene is possibly TRBD1 (5 bases). The CDR3 extends over 14 amino acids. The V and J ends lost 2 bases and 2 bases respectively, with 7 bases between them. Germline CDR1 MGHRA, CDR2 YSYEKL. The CDR3 spells CASSQLGAGNTIYF. CDR3 nucleotide sequence: TGCGCCAGCAGCCAACTAGGGGCTGGAAACACCATATATTTT.

J is TRBJ1-1 and V is TRBV5-4; the D gene is possibly TRBD1 (5 bases). With 0 bases removed from V and 0 bases from J, the gap between germline ends came to 15 bases. This CDR3 is built from 17 residues. Germline assignment: CDR1 SGHNT and CDR2 YYREEE (reference sequence). The CDR3 DNA follows: TGTGCCAGCAGCTTGGGGGGTCCGACAGAGCTGAACACTGAAGCTTTCTTT. Its protein product is CASSLGGPTELNTEAFF.

The chain recombines TRBV2 with TRBJ2-2; the match to TRBD2 covers 13 bases. The CDR3 is made up of 15 amino acids. Germline CDR1 is SNHLY and CDR2 is FYNNEI. Losses at the gene ends were 6 bases for V and 6 bases for J; bases not matched to a gene: 4. In DNA, the CDR3 is TGTGCCAGCAGACCGGGACTAGCGGGGTCCGGGGAGCTGTTTTTT. It encodes CASRPGLAGSGELFF.

The chain recombines TRBV6-5 with TRBJ1-4; 9 bases align to TRBD1. Germline values: CDR1 MNHEY, CDR2 SVGAGI. The V and J ends lost 4 bases and 4 bases, in that order; junction bases with no gene match: 4. This CDR3 comprises 15 residues. The CDR3 sequence is CASSSLTGGNEKLFF. In nucleotides, the CDR3 is TGTGCCAGCAGTTCGTTGACAGGGGGTAATGAAAAACTGTTTTTT.

The genes are TRBV19 and TRBJ1-5, with 11 bases lining up with TRBD1. This CDR3 is 15 amino acids long. The germline CDR1 and CDR2 sequences are LNHDA and SQIVND (reference sequence). V was pared by 5 bases and J by 2 bases, with 2 bases of the junction left unmatched. The chain's CDR3 is CASSGQGAGNQPQHF. In nucleotides, the CDR3 is TGTGCCAGTAGTGGACAGGGGGCAGGCAATCAGCCCCAGCATTTT.

This clone was detected only once. This rearrangement joins TRBV24-1 to TRBJ2-1; D ambiguous. Between the trimmed V and J ends, which lost 4 bases and 7 bases, there was a span of 4 bases. Germline V gene sequence: CDR1 KGHDR, CDR2 SFDVKD. This CDR3 has 11 amino acids. CDR3: CATSDLNEQFF. CDR3 in DNA: TGTGCCACCAGTGACCTGAATGAGCAGTTCTTC.

The chain couples TRBV11-2 to TRBJ2-7, with D perhaps matching TRBD1 (6 bases). The CDR3 covers 13 residues. Germline loops: CDR1 SGHAT, CDR2 FQNNGV. With 0 bases removed from V and 12 bases from J, the gap between germline ends came to 15 bases. The CDR3 sequence is CASSLDLGTIPYF. The CDR3 bases are TGTGCCAGCAGCTTAGATCTGGGGACAATCCCGTACTTC.

The rearrangement uses TRBV7-9 and TRBJ2-7, with a tentative D call TRBD2 (5 bases). Trimming pared 5 bases from V and 4 bases from J, leaving 15 bases between. CDR3 length equals 14 residues. The V gene's germline CDR1 is SEHNR and CDR2 FQNEAQ (reference sequence). The CDR3 coding sequence is TGTGCCAGCAGCCCAGAGAGGGCCCATTACGAGCAGTACTTC. Translation: CASSPERAHYEQYF.

The chain recombines TRBV5-1 with TRBJ2-5; 7 bases map to TRBD1. This CDR3 is built from 14 residues. V was clipped by 3 bases and J by 2 bases; unmatched bases: 4. Looked up from germline, CDR1 is SGHRS and CDR2 is YFSETQ. The CDR3 here is CASSSGQLQETQYF. As DNA, the CDR3 is TGCGCCAGCAGCTCGGGACAGCTTCAAGAGACCCAGTACTTC.

The gene calls are TRBV7-9 and TRBJ1-5, with a tentative D call TRBD1 (5 bases). V was shortened by 1 base and J by 0 bases, with 10 bases between the two germline ends. CDR1 is SEHNR, CDR2 FQNEAQ, per germline (reference sequence). CDR3 size: 16 residues. This CDR3 is CASSLGDGSSNQPQHF. The CDR3 region has the DNA TGTGCCAGCAGCTTAGGGGACGGGAGTAGCAATCAGCCCCAGCATTTT.

The chain carries TRBV2 and TRBJ2-1; the match to TRBD1 covers 7 bases. CDR3 length: 15 residues. With 6 bases clipped from V and 4 bases from J, the junction kept 9 bases outside the gene matches. The germline gives CDR1 SNHLY, CDR2 FYNNEI. The CDR3 loop reads CASSTDREQYNEQFF. CDR3 nucleotides: TGTGCCAGCAGCACAGACAGGGAGCAATACAATGAGCAGTTCTTC.

This chain connects TRBV13 to TRBJ1-3; D uncertain. Trimming took 0 bases from V and 2 from J, leaving 8 bases between them. CDR3 length: 15 amino acids. Germline CDR1 and CDR2: PRHDT and FYEKMQ (reference sequence). The CDR3 sequence is CASSLGLGTGNTIYF. The CDR3 DNA reads TGTGCCAGCAGCTTAGGCCTGGGCACTGGAAACACCATATATTTT.

The chain has TRBV19 and TRBJ2-7, with a possible D match to TRBD1 (6 bases). V was clipped by 6 bases and J by 2 bases, with 14 bases between them. CDR1 is LNHDA and CDR2 is SQIVND in the germline V gene (reference sequence). This CDR3 has 14 residues. The CDR3 sequence: CASRLRDTTYEQYF. DNA of the CDR3: TGTGCCAGTAGGCTCCGGGACACAACCTACGAGCAGTACTTC.

DNA for the CDR3: TGTGCCAGCAGCCCTCGGGACAGGGTAGGCACTGAAGCTTTCTTT. Encoded protein: CASSPRDRVGTEAFF. The chain is built from TRBV4-2 and TRBJ1-1; 9 nucleotides align to TRBD1. Germline trimming cut 4 bases from V and 4 bases from J; bases unmatched to any gene: 7. The CDR3 has 15 residues. CDR1 LGHNA and CDR2 YNFKEQ come from the germline V gene.

The CDR3 spells CASSYSSPGYNEQFF. CDR3 DNA: TGTGCCAGCAGTTACTCGAGTCCGGGATACAATGAGCAGTTCTTC. The chain has TRBV6-6 and TRBJ2-1; weak D call: TRBD2 (5 bases). CDR1 is MNHNY and CDR2 is SVGAGI in the germline V gene (reference sequence). Trimming pared 0 bases from V and 4 bases from J, leaving 10 bases between. CDR3 length equals 15 residues.

With respect to this clone: Distinct nucleotide sequences in the sample also encode this CDR3. This CDR3 reads CASTGAGNQPQHF. The DNA of the CDR3 is TGTGCCAGTACAGGGGCAGGCAATCAGCCCCAGCATTTT. This chain connects TRBV19 to TRBJ1-5; D possibly corresponds to TRBD1 (6 bases). The CDR3 totals 13 residues. From germline, CDR1 is LNHDA and CDR2 SQIVND (reference sequence). The V end was cut by 7 bases, the J end by 2 bases, with 9 bases between.

In nucleotides, the CDR3 is TGTGCCAGTAGTATAGGGGACACCTTGAACACTGAAGCTTTCTTT. Its translation: CASSIGDTLNTEAFF. The rearrangement uses TRBV19 and TRBJ1-1, with D possibly matching TRBD1 (6 bases). V lost 1 base to trimming and J lost 0 bases, with 9 bases between them. CDR3 length: 15 residues. The germline V gene encodes CDR1 LNHDA and CDR2 SQIVND (reference sequence).

J is TRBJ1-1 and V is TRBV3-1 (or the pseudogene TRBV3-2); 7 nucleotides match TRBD1. This CDR3 comprises 14 residues. Losses at the gene ends were 5 bases for V and 5 bases for J; bases not matched to a gene: 8. The V gene's germline CDR1 is LGHDT and CDR2 YNNKEL (reference sequence). This chain's CDR3 is CASSATDRFTEAFF. CDR3 DNA: TGTGCCAGCAGCGCAACGGACAGGTTTACTGAAGCTTTCTTT.